The 4 T cell receptor beta chains below all came from one sample that was sequenced in a study of cytomegalovirus exposure and HLA in healthy donors. Amplification used 60 Vbeta primers and 13 Jbeta primers. This table comes from immunoSEQ multiplex PCR, and its TCRdb copy is limited to in-frame clones, with some not included. The profile shows 54,000 or so clones, approximately 70% of them singletons. Sequenced input: PBMCs. Source of these receptors: an older woman in good health and CMV-seropositive.

The rearrangement joins TRBV28 to TRBJ2-7; 7 nucleotides agree with TRBD2. In germline, CDR1 is MDHEN, CDR2 SYDVKM. The V and J ends lost 3 bases and 4 bases, in that order; junction bases with no gene match: 6. This CDR3 region has 14 residues. CDR3: CASSFPGGAYEQYF. The CDR3 DNA reads TGTGCCAGCAGTTTTCCGGGGGGAGCGTACGAGCAGTACTTC. The full variable domain, rest sourced from reference TRBV28 and TRBJ2-7, is DVKVTQSSRYLVKRTGEKVFLECVQDMDHENMFWYRQDPGLGLRLIYFSYDVKMKEKGDIPEGYSVSREKKERFSLILESASTNQTSMYLCASSFPGGAYEQYFGPGTRLTVT.

This rearrangement joins TRBV18 to TRBJ1-6; TRBD1 aligns across 10 bases. The trim removed 1 base at V and 8 bases at J, leaving 2 bases unmatched. Germline V lookup: CDR1 KGHSH, CDR2 LQKENI. This CDR3 is 15 amino acids long. The CDR3 loop reads CASSPLGTGDSPLHF. The CDR3 nucleotides read TGTGCCAGCTCACCACTCGGGACAGGGGATTCACCCCTCCACTTT.

This clone has just a few counts. This chain uses TRBV9 with TRBJ2-7; possibly TRBD2 for D (6 bases). Germline CDR1 and CDR2: SGDLS and YYNGEE. The CDR3 runs to 16 residues. V dropped 0 bases and J dropped 0 bases, with 13 bases sitting between them. The CDR3 DNA follows: TGTGCCAGCAGCGTAGGGGGACTGGGGAGCTCCTACGAGCAGTACTTC. Its translation is CASSVGGLGSSYEQYF.

This clone was observed a few times. The rearrangement links TRBV7-2 to TRBJ2-2; no definite D call. The CDR3 loop spans 14 amino acids. Trimming took 3 bases from V and 4 from J, leaving 9 bases between them. The germline V gene has CDR1 SGHTA and CDR2 FQGNSA. The CDR3 reads CASSFLQTTGELFF. The CDR3 bases are TGTGCCAGCAGCTTCTTACAGACCACCGGGGAGCTGTTTTTT.